These 23 T cell receptor beta chains were all obtained from the same sample, sequenced in a study of CD8+CD57+ T cells in acquired aplastic anemia. CDR3 and TCR beta VDJ profiling relied on a genomic DNA template. TCRdb re-analysed the reads in MiXCR, keeping a single row per CDR3 protein. The sample includes under 500,000 distinct CDR3 sequences, around 33% seen only once; the top ten take around 0.82%. Patients sequenced had flow cytometry evidence of CD8+CD57+ cell expansion. The source material was sorted CD4+, CD8+, or CD8+CD57+ T cells (not recorded which) from PBMCs. The source is a human donor with aplastic anemia.

This clonotype has a count of ten or more. The chain has TRBV15 and TRBJ1-5; D not certain. Germline loops: CDR1 LNHNV, CDR2 YYDKDF (reference sequence). The CDR3 extends over 13 amino acids. V lost 7 bases and J 3 bases, leaving 10 bases between the germline ends. This CDR3 is CATMGNHNQPQHF. In nucleotides, the CDR3 is TGTGCCACCATGGGTAACCACAATCAGCCCCAGCATTTT.

In its sample, this clonotype was seen a few times. V gene TRBV12-3 or TRBV12-4 combines with J gene TRBJ1-1, with a possible D match to TRBD1 (5 bases). The CDR3 contains 14 residues. Trimming shortened V by 7 bases and J by 0 bases, and 12 bases separated the two germline ends. As DNA, the CDR3 is TGTGCCAGCAAAATACAGGCGATGAACACTGAAGCTTTCTTT. Translation: CASKIQAMNTEAFF.

The chain combines TRBV5-6 with TRBJ1-6; D unclear. V was pared by 5 bases and J by 3 bases, with 12 bases between. The CDR3 has 15 residues. The germline gives CDR1 SGHDT, CDR2 YYEEEE. CDR3 sequence reads: CASRNRLVYNSPLHF. The DNA for the CDR3 is TGTGCCAGCAGGAACCGACTAGTCTATAATTCACCCCTCCACTTT.

This clonotype was seen at least ten times. The CDR3 region is CSVAGSSYNEQFF. CDR3 nucleotides: TGCAGCGTTGCCGGGAGCTCCTACAATGAGCAGTTCTTC. V and J are TRBV29-1 and TRBJ2-1; D perhaps matches TRBD2 (6 bases). CDR3 length equals 13 residues. The V gene lost 4 bases and the J gene lost 0 bases, with 7 bases spanning the gap. The V gene's germline CDR1 is SQVTM and CDR2 ANQGSEA.

This clonotype has a count of ten or more. The V and J genes are TRBV20-1 and TRBJ1-6; D gene unclear. This CDR3 spans 12 amino acids. Germline V gene lookup returns CDR1 DFQATT and CDR2 SNEGSKA (reference sequence). V gave up 1 base and J gave up 9 bases, with 7 bases separating them. The CDR3: CSARVGISPLHF. The CDR3 nucleotides read TGCAGTGCTAGAGTGGGCATTTCACCCCTCCACTTT.

The J gene is TRBJ1-5, the V gene TRBV10-3, with D maybe TRBD1 (5 bases). With 3 bases removed from V and 14 bases from J, the gap between germline ends came to 11 bases. Germline CDR1 ENHRY, CDR2 SYGVKD. This CDR3 is 11 amino acids long. CDR3 sequence: CAISDGGSEHF. The CDR3 DNA is TGTGCCATCAGTGACGGGGGGAGTGAGCATTTT.

This clonotype was counted at least ten times. This sequence joins TRBV19 and TRBJ1-3; D is perhaps TRBD1 (6 bases). Per germline, CDR1 LNHDA and CDR2 SQIVND (reference sequence). Trimming removed 4 bases from V and 5 bases from J, with 12 bases in between. The CDR3 has 14 residues. The CDR3 sequence: CASSRGDNRNTIYF. CDR3 sequence (DNA): TGTGCCAGTAGTAGAGGGGACAATCGAAACACCATATATTTT.

There are many counts of this clonotype. The chain links TRBV7-3 to TRBJ2-2; D remains unclear. This CDR3 comprises 13 residues. CDR1 is SGHTA, CDR2 FQGTGA, per germline. Trimming removed 5 bases from V and 7 bases from J, with 11 bases in between. In DNA form, the CDR3 reads TGTGCCAGCAGCCCAACTCAAGTCGGGGAGCTGTTTTTT. The encoded protein is CASSPTQVGELFF.

This clonotype was counted only a few times. V and J are TRBV2 and TRBJ2-2, with 10 bases identical to TRBD2. Trimming removed 1 base from V and 4 bases from J; junction bases left unmatched: 3. The CDR3 extends over 16 amino acids. Germline loops: CDR1 SNHLY, CDR2 FYNNEI. The CDR3, as DNA: TGTGCCAGCAGTGAAGTGGGACTAGCGACCACCGGGGAGCTGTTTTTT. This translates into CASSEVGLATTGELFF.

The DNA of the CDR3 is TGCGCCAGCAGTGAGATCGGGGGGATGCGCTCACCCCTCCACTTT. Its protein product is CASSEIGGMRSPLHF. The rearrangement uses TRBV10-1 and TRBJ1-6, with a possible D match to TRBD1 (5 bases). The germline gives CDR1 WNHNN, CDR2 SYGVQD (reference sequence). V dropped 2 bases and J dropped 10 bases, with 15 bases sitting between them. The CDR3 has 15 amino acids.

The V and J genes are TRBV24-1 and TRBJ2-3, with D perhaps matching TRBD1 (6 bases). Germline values: CDR1 KGHDR, CDR2 SFDVKD. The V and J ends lost 7 bases and 3 bases respectively, with 10 bases between them. CDR3 size: 13 residues. The CDR3 DNA is TGTGCCACCAGAACAGGGATGACAGATACGCAGTATTTT. The encoded protein is CATRTGMTDTQYF.

This clonotype came up once. The V gene is TRBV20-1, the J gene TRBJ2-1; 9 bases match TRBD2. Germline V gene data show CDR1 as DFQATT and CDR2 as SNEGSKA (reference sequence). The CDR3 contains 15 residues. Unmatched junction bases numbered 5, after V lost 0 bases and J lost 5 bases. The CDR3 spells CSARDGTSPDNEQFF. The CDR3 DNA sequence: TGCAGTGCTAGAGATGGGACTAGCCCCGACAATGAGCAGTTCTTC.

This clonotype was observed at least ten times. The J gene is TRBJ1-2, the V gene TRBV29-1, with a tentative D call TRBD1 (6 bases). Germline CDR1 SQVTM, CDR2 ANQGSEA. Trimming stripped 5 bases from V and 7 bases from J, with 17 bases between. The CDR3 covers 13 residues. CDR3 nucleotides: TGCAGCGTTCGGGCTGAGGGGGTGGCTGGCTACACCTTC. Translation gives CSVRAEGVAGYTF.

V gene TRBV7-9 combines with J gene TRBJ1-1; TRBD1 is a possible D gene (6 bases). The CDR3 has 14 residues. V was pared by 7 bases and J by 5 bases, with 17 bases between. Germline CDR1 is SEHNR and CDR2 is FQNEAQ (reference sequence). For the CDR3, the DNA is TGTGCCAGCACTTTTCTCCTGGGACAAACTGAAGCTTTCTTT. Translated, it gives CASTFLLGQTEAFF.

This rearrangement joins TRBV4-2 to TRBJ2-7; 12 positions match TRBD2. Germline loops: CDR1 LGHNA, CDR2 YNFKEQ. CDR3 length: 16 residues. The V gene end was trimmed by 4 bases and the J gene end by 1 base; junction bases not matched to a gene: 5. In DNA, the CDR3 is TGTGCCAGCAGCCGGGGCGGGACTAGCGGGTCCTACGAGCAGTACTTC. Translated, it gives CASSRGGTSGSYEQYF.

This clonotype appeared many times. CDR3 sequence (DNA): TGCGCCAGCAGACTAGCGGGAGGGCCGGCGTACGAGCAGTACTTC. Residues: CASRLAGGPAYEQYF. The chain carries TRBV10-2 and TRBJ2-7; 13 nucleotides agree with TRBD2. The CDR3 covers 15 residues. The V gene's germline CDR1 is WSHSY and CDR2 SAAADI. V dropped 6 bases and J dropped 4; count of bases not matched to a gene: 6.

This chain links TRBV5-1 with TRBJ1-1, with D tentatively TRBD1 (6 bases). Looked up from germline, CDR1 is SGHRS and CDR2 is YFSETQ. V was pared by 2 bases and J by 5 bases, with 13 bases between. This CDR3 has 14 amino acids. CDR3 nucleotide sequence: TGCGCCAGCAGCTTACAGGGCGGTGGGACTGAAGCTTTCTTT. Translated, it gives CASSLQGGGTEAFF.

Notes on this clonotype: Because it lacks the conserved phenylalanine or tryptophan at the end, this CDR3 is likely a read error. This chain joins TRBV11-1 and TRBJ2-1, with D tentatively TRBD2 (7 bases). Per the germline V gene, CDR1 is SGHAT and CDR2 is FQDESV (reference sequence). There are 18 residues in the CDR3. Trimming pared 6 bases from V and 2 bases from J, leaving 23 bases between. DNA of the CDR3: TGTGCCAGCAGATGGGACGGGGGGCCGGTAACGGCCTACAATGAGCAGTTCTCC. Its translation: CASRWDGGPVTAYNEQFS.

This clonotype was seen a single time. The chain combines TRBV19 with TRBJ2-7; no definite D call. Germline V gene sequence: CDR1 LNHDA, CDR2 SQIVND (reference sequence). V lost 3 bases to trimming and J lost 0 bases, with 9 bases between them. The CDR3 consists of 14 residues. CDR3 coding DNA: TGTGCCAGTAGTATGCGGCAGGACTCCTACGAGCAGTACTTC. It codes for CASSMRQDSYEQYF.

This chain connects TRBV25-1 to TRBJ1-6; 7 bases map to TRBD1. Germline values: CDR1 MGHDK, CDR2 SYGVNS. With V trimmed by 7 bases and J by 9 bases, 6 bases remained unmatched. The CDR3 is 13 amino acids. The CDR3 bases are TGTGCCAGCACCGAGGGGGCGCTTTCACCCCTCCACTTT. It yields the protein CASTEGALSPLHF.

The V call is TRBV7-9, the J call TRBJ1-6; 7 bases are a match to TRBD1. CDR1 is SEHNR, CDR2 FQNEAQ, per germline (reference sequence). After removal of 0 bases from V and 4 bases from J, the junction contained 3 bases not matched to a gene. The CDR3 is 16 amino acids. The CDR3, as DNA: TGTGCCAGCAGCTTAGCGAAGGGACAGTATAATTCACCCCTCCACTTT. It yields the protein CASSLAKGQYNSPLHF.

This clonotype has at least ten counts. The chain employs TRBV20-1 and TRBJ2-7; D not resolved. Germline CDR1 DFQATT, CDR2 SNEGSKA (reference sequence). Trimming removed 1 base from V and 3 bases from J, with 10 bases in between. The CDR3 extends over 13 amino acids. CDR3 coding DNA: TGCAGTGCTAGAGGGTCACAGATCTACGAGCAGTACTTC. Residues: CSARGSQIYEQYF.

This clonotype was counted between two and nine times. The junction departs from the called germline gene at one end, perhaps through a read error. This chain links TRBV6-5 with TRBJ2-6, with a possible D match to TRBD1 (5 bases). Germline V gene data show CDR1 as MNHEY and CDR2 as SVGAGI. The length of the CDR3 is 14 residues. The DNA for the CDR3 is TGTGCCAGCAGTTACCTCTCTGGGGCCAACGTCCTGGCTTTC. Translated, it gives CASSYLSGANVLAF.